The 17 T cell receptor beta chains in this list originate from one sample, sequenced in a study of blood T cell repertoires in COVID-19. Assay: immunoSEQ multiplex PCR; the TCRdb copy retains only in-frame clones and omits some. The repertoire includes fewer than 350,000 clones, 85% of them detected once, and 2% to 3% sits in the top ten. Sequenced sample: PBMCs or T cells enriched from blood (not recorded which). The source is a woman aged 50 to 60 who had recovered from COVID-19.

This rearrangement joins TRBV19 to TRBJ1-5; the D gene is possibly TRBD1 (6 bases). The length of the CDR3 is 15 residues. V shed 7 bases and J shed 6 bases, with 19 bases lying between them. CDR1 and CDR2 from the germline V gene are LNHDA and SQIVND (reference sequence). The CDR3 loop reads CASTITGSSSQPQHF. The CDR3, as DNA: TGTGCCAGTACCATCACAGGGTCGTCGAGTCAGCCCCAGCATTTT.

This clone was counted once. The V and J genes are TRBV28 and TRBJ2-2; D is unclear. Germline CDR1 is MDHEN and CDR2 is SYDVKM. The CDR3 covers 11 residues. V lost 5 bases and J 5 bases, leaving 3 bases between the germline ends. CDR3 loop: CASSTTGELFF. Written as DNA, the CDR3 is TGTGCCAGCAGTACAACCGGGGAGCTGTTTTTT.

The J gene is TRBJ1-1, the V gene TRBV11-2, with D possibly TRBD1 on 6 matching bases. V was cut by 2 bases and J by 7 bases, with 11 bases left in between. The CDR3 extends over 13 amino acids. Looked up from germline, CDR1 is SGHAT and CDR2 is FQNNGV. The CDR3 bases are TGTGCCAGCAGCTTAAATCAGGGGTATGAAGCTTTCTTT. Translated, it gives CASSLNQGYEAFF.

The genes are TRBV9 and TRBJ1-5; possible D gene TRBD1, 5 bases. The CDR3 consists of 15 residues. V lost 0 bases and J lost 4, with 11 bases in between. Germline CDR1 is SGDLS and CDR2 is YYNGEE. CDR3 sequence (DNA): TGTGCCAGCAGCGTAGGACAGACTTTAAATCAGCCCCAGCATTTT. Protein sequence: CASSVGQTLNQPQHF.

The table lists this clone with a count of one. The chain links TRBV11-3 to TRBJ2-3, with D perhaps matching TRBD1 (6 bases). Trimming took off 2 bases at V and 5 bases at J, with 26 bases between the two ends. The CDR3 runs to 19 residues. CDR1 is SGHNT, CDR2 YENEEA, per germline. CDR3 bases: TGTGCCAGCAGCTTAACGTTCAGTGGGCAGGGGTCCCCTCAAGATACGCAGTATTTT. Residues: CASSLTFSGQGSPQDTQYF.

This clone appeared a few times. The CDR3 loop is CAISGVRGTQYF. The CDR3 DNA follows: TGTGCCATCAGTGGAGTACGGGGGACCCAGTACTTC. The chain joins TRBV10-3 to TRBJ2-5, with TRBD2 as a possible D gene (5 bases). V shed 4 bases and J shed 7 bases, with 10 bases lying between them. Germline CDR1 reads ENHRY; CDR2 reads SYGVKD. The CDR3 sequence is 12 residues long.

V is TRBV3-1 (or the pseudogene TRBV3-2) and J is TRBJ2-2; 8 bases fit TRBD2. The V gene's germline CDR1 is LGHDT and CDR2 YNNKEL (reference sequence). The J segment lost 1 base and the V segment lost 1 base, leaving 2 bases of the junction unmatched. This CDR3 contains 16 residues. In DNA, the CDR3 is TGTGCCAGCAGCCAAGGAGCGGGAGTGAACACCGGGGAGCTGTTTTTT. Its protein product is CASSQGAGVNTGELFF.

V usage is TRBV5-1 and J usage is TRBJ1-4; the D gene is possibly TRBD1 (6 bases). Germline loops: CDR1 SGHRS, CDR2 YFSETQ. The CDR3 covers 15 residues. Trimming cost V 4 bases and J 4 bases, with 14 bases left between them. The CDR3 reads CASSPGHANNEKLFF. The DNA of the CDR3 is TGCGCCAGCAGCCCGGGACACGCCAATAATGAAAAACTGTTTTTT.

The chain joins TRBV2 to TRBJ2-1; perhaps TRBD1 as D (5 bases). The germline V gene encodes CDR1 SNHLY and CDR2 FYNNEI. V was trimmed by 6 bases and J by 0 bases, leaving 12 bases between them. CDR3 length: 15 amino acids. The CDR3 DNA is TGTGCCAGCAGGGGGCTCCAGAGCTCCTACAATGAGCAGTTCTTC. The encoded protein is CASRGLQSSYNEQFF.

V is TRBV5-1 and J is TRBJ1-1; D call uncertain. Trimming removed 4 bases at V and 0 bases at J, with 13 bases between. The CDR3 totals 15 residues. Germline V lookup: CDR1 SGHRS, CDR2 YFSETQ. CDR3: CASSPRTLMNTEAFF. In DNA form, the CDR3 reads TGCGCCAGCAGCCCCAGAACCCTCATGAACACTGAAGCTTTCTTT.

The genes are TRBV29-1 and TRBJ2-3, with TRBD2 identical over 9 bases. This CDR3 has 16 amino acids. Trimming at V came to 2 bases and at J to 3 bases, leaving 9 bases not matched to a gene. Germline V gives CDR1 SQVTM, CDR2 ANQGSEA. CDR3 protein: CSVESRAGGPTDTQYF. CDR3 bases: TGCAGCGTTGAATCCCGGGCGGGGGGGCCGACAGATACGCAGTATTTT.

With regard to this clone: An end of the junction differs from the germline gene, which may be a read error. The J gene is TRBJ1-6, the V gene TRBV5-1; 8 nucleotides line up with TRBD1. Germline loops: CDR1 SGHRS, CDR2 YFSETQ. This CDR3 has 16 residues. The CDR3 coding sequence is TGCGCCAGCAGGACAGGGACAGGAAGGGATAAGTCACCCCTCCACTTT. Protein product: CASRTGTGRDKSPLHF.

This chain joins TRBV27 and TRBJ1-2, with 9 bases matching TRBD1. Trimming cost V 6 bases and J 0 bases; bases outside gene matches: 11. The CDR3 contains 17 residues. The germline V gene encodes CDR1 MNHEY and CDR2 SMNVEV (reference sequence). The CDR3 DNA follows: TGTGCCAGCAGGGAGTACGGACAGGGGATAGCTAACTATGGCTACACCTTC. This codes for CASREYGQGIANYGYTF.

V and J are TRBV4-2 and TRBJ2-1, with 13 bases matching TRBD2. Germline CDR1 LGHNA, CDR2 YNFKEQ. The CDR3 has 17 amino acids. V was pared by 3 bases and J by 4 bases, with 6 bases of the junction left unmatched. The DNA of the CDR3 is TGTGCCAGCAGCCAGAGACTAGCGGGGGGTGAATACAATGAGCAGTTCTTC. The encoded protein is CASSQRLAGGEYNEQFF.

The chain employs TRBV5-1 and TRBJ1-2, with 7 bases aligning to TRBD1. V shed 0 bases and J 14 bases; nucleotides not matched to a gene: 7. This CDR3 has 12 residues. The V gene's germline CDR1 is SGHRS and CDR2 YFSETQ. The CDR3 protein is CASSLDGTAKTF. The CDR3 region has the DNA TGCGCCAGCAGCTTGGATGGGACAGCTAAAACCTTC.

J is TRBJ2-7 and V is TRBV2; D call uncertain. CDR1 is SNHLY, CDR2 FYNNEI, per germline. This CDR3 comprises 15 residues. Trimming pared 7 bases from V and 1 base from J, leaving 17 bases between. The CDR3 DNA follows: TGTGCCAGCACAAACCATGTGGGCCGGTCCTACGAGCAGTACTTC. It specifies CASTNHVGRSYEQYF.

This clone was detected a few times. The CDR3 loop reads CASSPGGGVFNGYTF. The CDR3, as DNA: TGTGCCAGTAGTCCCGGGGGAGGGGTTTTTAATGGCTACACCTTC. The chain has TRBV19 and TRBJ1-2; possibly TRBD1 for D (5 bases). Germline assignment: CDR1 LNHDA and CDR2 SQIVND (reference sequence). This CDR3 has 15 residues. Deletions cut 5 bases from V and 6 bases from J, with 19 bases between. The full variable domain, rest sourced from reference TRBV19 and TRBJ1-2, is DGGITQSPKYLFRKEGQNVTLSCEQNLNHDAMYWYRQDPGQGLRLIYYSQIVNDFQKGDIAEGYSVSREKKESFPLTVTSAQKNPTAFYLCASSPGGGVFNGYTFGSGTRLTVV.